The rows below give T cell receptor beta chains drawn from one sample of a study of blood T cell repertoires in COVID-19. Using immunoSEQ multiplex PCR, the repertoire was profiled, and TCRdb retains in-frame clones only, with some absent. The repertoire holds over 150,000 clones, with around nine tenths as singletons. The specimen sequenced was peripheral blood. These receptors came from a woman aged 70-85 years with COVID-19, enrolled during active disease. Both conserved end residues are part of each CDR3. A D gene is named only where the DNA matches it firmly. Not all rows give a size; the values are once, few, many and, for expanded clones, a class.

D	V	J	size	DNA	CDR3
TRBD1	TRBV7-6	TRBJ2-5	.	TGTGCCAGCAGACCGGGACAGGCGGGGACCCAGTACTTC	CASRPGQAGTQYF
TRBD1	TRBV5-1	TRBJ1-3	.	TGCGCCAGCAGAGTGACAGGGGGGACCATATATTTT	CASRVTGGTIYF
TRBD2	TRBV5-1	TRBJ2-1	.	TGCGCCAGCAGCTTGGTTAGCGGGAGTAATGAGCAGTTCTTC	CASSLVSGSNEQFF
TRBD2	TRBV7-7	TRBJ2-7	.	TGTGCTAGCAGCTCATCACTAGCGGGAGTAGGCGAGCAGTACTTC	CASSSSLAGVGEQYF
TRBD1	TRBV2	TRBJ2-6	.	TGTGCCAGCAGTGCAGGACAGGGAATCTCTGGGGCCAACGTCCTGACTTTC	CASSAGQGISGANVLTF
TRBD2	TRBV10-3	TRBJ2-7	.	TGTGCCATCAGCCTACTAGCGGGAGCTTCCTACGAGCAGTACTTC	CAISLLAGASYEQYF
TRBD1	TRBV20-1	TRBJ1-6	.	TGCAGTGCTAGTCGGGTGGGGACAGAAAATTCACCCCTCCACTTT	CSASRVGTENSPLHF
TRBD1	TRBV19	TRBJ2-5	.	TGTGCCAGTAGTATTATGGGACAGGGCCAAGAGACCCAGTACTTC	CASSIMGQGQETQYF
.	TRBV19	TRBJ1-1	.	TGTGCCAGCCAGACGACAGGAATCACTGAAGCTTTCTTT	CASQTTGITEAFF
TRBD2	TRBV7-2	TRBJ2-3	.	TGTGCCAGCAGCTTAGCGGGAGGGCGAGGAGATACGCAGTATTTT	CASSLAGGRGDTQYF
.	TRBV21-1	TRBJ1-5	.	TGTGCCAGCAGCAAAGCGCGGAGGGCCTTGGATCAGCCCCAGCATTTT	CASSKARRALDQPQHF
TRBD1	TRBV2	TRBJ1-1	.	TGTGCCAGCAGGAAGACAGGGCTCACTGAAGCTTTCTTT	CASRKTGLTEAFF
TRBD2	TRBV11-2	TRBJ2-1	.	TGTGCCACCGCCGGGACTAGCGGAGACAATGAGCAGTTCTTC	CATAGTSGDNEQFF
TRBD1	TRBV28	TRBJ1-5	.	TGTGCCAGCAGCCTCAGGGGGAGTCAGCCCCAGCATTTT	CASSLRGSQPQHF
TRBD1	TRBV6-2/TRBV6-3	TRBJ2-5	.	TGTGCCAGCAGTTACCGGGACAGGGGGGGGGAGACCCAGTACTTC	CASSYRDRGGETQYF
TRBD1	TRBV4-1	TRBJ1-1	.	TGCGCCAGCAGCCAAGATCGGGACAGGAGTAACCCTAACACTGAAGCTTTCTTT	CASSQDRDRSNPNTEAFF
TRBD2	TRBV27	TRBJ2-7	.	TGTGCCAGCAGTTTTTCCGGGACTAGCGTCGACGAGCAGTACTTC	CASSFSGTSVDEQYF
.	TRBV3-1/TRBV3-2	TRBJ2-6	.	TGTGCCAGCAGCCAGTCAGTCTCTGGGGCCAACGTCCTGACTTTC	CASSQSVSGANVLTF
.	TRBV5-1	TRBJ2-6	.	TGCGCCAGCAGAGAAGACAGCCTCCCTGGGGCCAACGTCCTGACTTTC	CASREDSLPGANVLTF
TRBD2	TRBV30	TRBJ2-5	.	TGTGCCTGGAGGACTAGCGGGAGGGCCCTCGAGACCCAGTACTTC	CAWRTSGRALETQYF
TRBD1	TRBV29-1	TRBJ2-3	.	TGCAGCGTTAGGGGACAGGGAAGTGGGGCGGCAGATACGCAGTATTTT	CSVRGQGSGAADTQYF
.	TRBV7-9	TRBJ1-2	few	TGTGCCAGCAGCTTAGGCGGAGTTGCCTATGGCTACACCTTC	CASSLGGVAYGYTF
TRBD1	TRBV2	TRBJ2-5	.	TGTGCCAGCAGTCCCTTTGGGACAGGTTACGGGACTCTTAAAGAGACCCAGTACTTC	CASSPFGTGYGTLKETQYF
.	TRBV7-9	TRBJ2-7	.	TGTGCCAGCAGTAGATTGGGGCGGGACTACGAGCAGTACTTC	CASSRLGRDYEQYF
TRBD1	TRBV25-1	TRBJ1-1	few	TGTGCCAGCAGTGCGATGGACAGGGTAGGCACTGAAGCTTTCTTT	CASSAMDRVGTEAFF
TRBD1	TRBV19	TRBJ1-2	.	TGTGCCAGTAGTCAGACCCGGGACAGCTACTTTTATGGCTACACCTTC	CASSQTRDSYFYGYTF
.	TRBV3-1/TRBV3-2	TRBJ2-2	once	TGTGCCAGCAGGACCTCCGGGAGAAACACCGGGGAGCTGTTTTTT	CASRTSGRNTGELFF
.	TRBV6-5	TRBJ2-1	.	TGTGCCAGCAGTTACCTGGGACACAATGACAATGAGCAGTTCTTC	CASSYLGHNDNEQFF
.	TRBV7-9	TRBJ2-1	few	TGTGCCAGCAGCTTAACGCTTGGACAGAACAATGAGCAGTTCTTC	CASSLTLGQNNEQFF
TRBD2	TRBV29-1	TRBJ2-2	few	TGCAGCGTTCAAAGCGGGGCTAACACCGGGGAGCTGTTTTTT	CSVQSGANTGELFF
TRBD2	TRBV27	TRBJ2-3	once	TGTGCCAGCAGTTCCCCCGCTACTAGCGGATACACCACAGATACGCAGTATTTT	CASSSPATSGYTTDTQYF
TRBD1	TRBV28	TRBJ1-4	.	TGTGCCAGCAGGGGCGGGACAGGGGCAGAAAAACTGTTTTTT	CASRGGTGAEKLFF
TRBD2	TRBV15	TRBJ2-3	.	TGTGCCACCAGCAGATACCCGGGCGGGAGTAGGGCAGATACGCAGTATTTT	CATSRYPGGSRADTQYF
.	TRBV28	TRBJ1-2	.	TGTGCCAGCACCAACGGCTATGGCTACACCTTC	CASTNGYGYTF
TRBD1	TRBV30	TRBJ2-5	.	TGTGCCCGGCTCGACAGGGGGGAGACCCAGTACTTC	CARLDRGETQYF
.	TRBV6-6	TRBJ2-5	.	TGTGCCAGCAGCTCCTCAGAGACCCAGTACTTC	CASSSSETQYF
TRBD1	TRBV5-1	TRBJ1-2	.	TGCGCCAGCAGCTTGCTCCAGGGGGGATTGGGCTACACCTTC	CASSLLQGGLGYTF
.	TRBV18	TRBJ1-1	.	TGTGCCAGCTCACCTTCTCGGGTTCTGAACACTGAAGCTTTCTTT	CASSPSRVLNTEAFF
.	TRBV29-1	TRBJ2-7	.	TGCAGCGTTGTAAGGGGAACCTACGAGCAGTACTTC	CSVVRGTYEQYF
.	TRBV19	TRBJ1-5	.	TGTGCCAGTAGTATAGACGGCACAGGCAGCAATCAGCCCCAGCATTTT	CASSIDGTGSNQPQHF
.	TRBV14	TRBJ2-2	.	TGTGCCAGCAGCCAAGTGCCAGCGAACACCGGGGAGCTGTTTTTT	CASSQVPANTGELFF